This T cell receptor (beta chain) was captured in a study of cytomegalovirus exposure and HLA in healthy donors. General study findings and limits: TCR association rates varied by HLA locus in a later analysis, with DRB1 highest and HLA-C lowest. The authors judged a highly shared variant cluster likely a sequencing artifact. Information on immune exposure was restricted to one variable (CMV serostatus).

PCR primers comprised 60 Vbeta and 13 Jbeta primers. Clones were read by immunoSEQ multiplex PCR, and TCRdb kept only the in-frame ones, dropping some. The table lists more than 80,000 clones, more than 60% of them singletons. CDR1 and CDR2 from the germline V gene are SGHRS and YFSETQ. V lost 3 bases and J lost 5, with 17 bases in between. This CDR3 is built from 15 residues. Likely unrecorded immune exposures existed in these nominally healthy donors. Remarks on this clone: Its target is not known.

The sequenced material came from PBMCs. J is TRBJ2-5 and V is TRBV5-1, with a tentative D call TRBD1 (6 bases). The sequence derives from a woman aged 50 to 60 in good health and CMV-seropositive. CDR3 nucleotide sequence: TGCGCCAGCAGCTCGGGCGACCCAACAGGGGAGACCCAGTACTTC. This translates into CASSSGDPTGETQYF.